This T cell receptor beta chain was sequenced during a study of blood T cell repertoires in COVID-19. Study-wide background: Italy, Spain and the United States were the sources of the convalescent and acute COVID-19 samples. From T cells, B-cell-depleted T cells, or PBMCs came the material, which was cDNA or gDNA.

The CDR3 runs 18 residues. Germline loops: CDR1 SGHTA, CDR2 FQGNSA. The V segment lost 3 bases and the J segment 2 bases; nucleotides outside the gene matches: 13. Original methodology: Amplification with reference gene primers provided the estimates of nucleated cell counts. TCRdb's copy holds only in-frame clones and misses some; the assay was immunoSEQ multiplex PCR. V and J calls and clone size are those listed in that table; D and trimming were worked out from the DNA. This sample has tens of thousands of clones, with about 88% found just once. The specimen was peripheral blood. The sequence was collected from a human donor in a cohort sampled during active COVID-19. The chain joins TRBV7-2 to TRBJ2-5; 9 positions match TRBD1. The CDR3: CASSFGTGMGLFQETQYF. The DNA of the CDR3 is TGTGCCAGCAGCTTCGGGACAGGGATGGGACTCTTTCAAGAGACCCAGTACTTC.